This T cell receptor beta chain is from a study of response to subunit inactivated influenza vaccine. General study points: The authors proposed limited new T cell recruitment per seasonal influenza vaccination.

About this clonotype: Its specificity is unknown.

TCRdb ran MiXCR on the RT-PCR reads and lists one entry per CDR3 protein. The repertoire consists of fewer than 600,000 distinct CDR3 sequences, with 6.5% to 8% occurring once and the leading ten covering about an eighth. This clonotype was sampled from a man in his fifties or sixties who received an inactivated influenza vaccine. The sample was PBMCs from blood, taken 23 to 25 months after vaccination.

DNA of the CDR3: TGCAGTGCTAGACAGGGGGCCAACACCGGGGAGCTGTTTTTT. Translation: CSARQGANTGELFF. J is TRBJ2-2 and V is TRBV20-1, with TRBD1 identical over 8 bases. The V gene end was trimmed by 2 bases and the J gene end by 2 bases; junction bases not matched to a gene: 1. CDR3 length: 14 residues. The germline V gene has CDR1 DFQATT and CDR2 SNEGSKA (reference sequence).